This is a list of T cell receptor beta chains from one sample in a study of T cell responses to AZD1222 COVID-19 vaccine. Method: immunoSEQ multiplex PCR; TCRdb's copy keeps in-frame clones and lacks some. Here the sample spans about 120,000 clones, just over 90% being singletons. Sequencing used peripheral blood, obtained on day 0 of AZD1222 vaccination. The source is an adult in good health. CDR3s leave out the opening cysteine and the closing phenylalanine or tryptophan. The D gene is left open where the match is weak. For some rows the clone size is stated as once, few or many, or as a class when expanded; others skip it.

cdr3_aa: ASSLYGTGDRYEQY
d_call: TRBD1
j_call: TRBJ2-7
clone_size: .
v_call: TRBV5-1

cdr3_aa: ASRARQGILLYYGYT
d_call: .
j_call: TRBJ1-2
clone_size: .
v_call: TRBV12-2

cdr3_aa: ASSKAGTTDTQY
d_call: .
j_call: TRBJ2-3
clone_size: .
v_call: TRBV6-2/TRBV6-3

cdr3_aa: ASSPGRGYEQY
d_call: .
j_call: TRBJ2-7
clone_size: .
v_call: TRBV5-6

cdr3_aa: ASSSAGGWSSTDTQY
d_call: TRBD1
j_call: TRBJ2-3
clone_size: .
v_call: TRBV5-8

cdr3_aa: ASSPTGGSGNTIY
d_call: TRBD1
j_call: TRBJ1-3
clone_size: .
v_call: TRBV5-5

cdr3_aa: ASSAGTGNNQPQH
d_call: TRBD1
j_call: TRBJ1-5
clone_size: .
v_call: TRBV2

cdr3_aa: ASSLRRAGVGWNEQY
d_call: TRBD2
j_call: TRBJ2-7
clone_size: .
v_call: TRBV28

cdr3_aa: ASSESGHGYT
d_call: .
j_call: TRBJ1-2
clone_size: once
v_call: TRBV2

cdr3_aa: AWSPDGSYGYT
d_call: .
j_call: TRBJ1-2
clone_size: .
v_call: TRBV30

cdr3_aa: ASSLQPGLADPYEQY
d_call: TRBD2
j_call: TRBJ2-7
clone_size: .
v_call: TRBV5-1

cdr3_aa: ASSSFSGRNTEAF
d_call: .
j_call: TRBJ1-1
clone_size: .
v_call: TRBV14

cdr3_aa: ASSWHTPSNQPQH
d_call: .
j_call: TRBJ1-5
clone_size: .
v_call: TRBV5-8

cdr3_aa: ASSLWPGVEQF
d_call: .
j_call: TRBJ2-1
clone_size: once
v_call: TRBV5-6

cdr3_aa: ASSSQAAAGGVEQF
d_call: TRBD2
j_call: TRBJ2-1
clone_size: .
v_call: TRBV7-2